Below, 18 T cell receptor beta chains from the same sample are listed, as sequenced in a study of human T cells and chemical hapten exposure. TCRdb reanalysed the RACE reads using MiXCR and keeps one entry per CDR3 protein. The data show more than 80,000 distinct CDR3 sequences, 9.5% to 14% seen once. The time point denotes: patch test 3, about 24 weeks after DPC sensitization. Treatment given: therapeutic diphenylcyclopropenone sensitization with weekly scalp DPC. The sequencing used whole blood, collected in connection with sensitization to the hapten diphenylcyclopropenone (DPC). The receptors come from a woman aged 45 to 65 with alopecia areata. Some clones in this sample may be carry-over from other donors' samples.

The genes are TRBV14 and TRBJ2-5; 9 positions agree with TRBD1. Germline V gene lookup returns CDR1 SGHDN and CDR2 FVKESK. V gave up 4 bases and J gave up 5 bases; unmatched junction bases: 8. The CDR3 runs to 15 residues. DNA for the CDR3: TGTGCCAGCAGCCCTGGCCGGGACAGGGAGGAGACCCAGTACTTC. Residues: CASSPGRDREETQYF.

This clonotype was counted ten times or more. The chain uses TRBV21-1 and TRBJ1-1. TRBV21-1 has pseudogene status. CDR3 length: 15 amino acids. This CDR3 reads CASSKGLQGRAEAFF. CDR3 DNA sequence: TGTGCCAGCAGCAAAGGTTTGCAGGGGAGGGCTGAAGCTTTCTTT.

The CDR3 region has the DNA TGTGCCAGTAGTATACAGGCACGGGGGGAGCAGTACTTC. It encodes CASSIQARGEQYF. The chain joins TRBV19 to TRBJ2-7, with D maybe TRBD2 (6 bases). CDR1 and CDR2 from the germline V gene are LNHDA and SQIVND (reference sequence). The CDR3 has 13 amino acids. With 2 bases removed from V and 7 bases from J, the gap between germline ends came to 12 bases. The full variable domain, its missing parts supplied by reference TRBV19 and TRBJ2-7, is DGGITQSPKYLFRKEGQNVTLSCEQNLNHDAMYWYRQDPGQGLRLIYYSQIVNDFQKGDIAEGYSVSREKKESFPLTVTSAQKNPTAFYLCASSIQARGEQYFGPGTRLTVT.

This clonotype came up many times. The J gene is TRBJ2-3, the V gene TRBV10-3, with D maybe TRBD1 (5 bases). This CDR3 spans 13 amino acids. V lost 4 bases to trimming and J lost 5 bases, with 10 bases between them. Germline V lookup: CDR1 ENHRY, CDR2 SYGVKD. The CDR3 DNA follows: TGTGCCATCAGTGTAAGGGGCGGAGATACGCAGTATTTT. Amino acids: CAISVRGGDTQYF.

This clonotype was observed a few times. V and J are TRBV20-1 and TRBJ1-2; TRBD1 might be the D (6 bases). The CDR3 covers 14 residues. Trimming stripped 0 bases from V and 3 bases from J, with 11 bases between. Germline V gene data show CDR1 as DFQATT and CDR2 as SNEGSKA (reference sequence). CDR3 nucleotide sequence: TGCAGTGCTAGAGATTTCCAGGGGTACTATGGCTACACCTTC. Translation gives CSARDFQGYYGYTF.

This clonotype was observed a single time. This may arise from a read error, as a much more abundant clone is one base away. This CDR3 is missing its conserved last phenylalanine or tryptophan, likely due to a read error. The genes are TRBV5-6 and TRBJ2-1; 11 bases are shared with TRBD2. The germline gives CDR1 SGHDT, CDR2 YYEEEE. The CDR3 has 16 residues. Trimming cost V 5 bases and J 4 bases; bases outside gene matches: 8. For the CDR3, the DNA is TGTGCCAGCAGTTACCCGGGACTAGCGGATTACAATGAGCAGTTCTCC. Encoded protein: CASSYPGLADYNEQFS.

This clonotype was detected many times. This chain joins TRBV5-4 and TRBJ2-7; 12 nucleotides line up with TRBD2. CDR3 length equals 16 residues. Germline CDR1 is SGHNT and CDR2 is YYREEE (reference sequence). The J segment lost 6 bases and the V segment lost 4 bases, leaving 11 bases of the junction unmatched. The CDR3 DNA follows: TGTGCCAGCAGCCCGGACTGGGCTAGCGGGAGGGTCGAGCAGTACTTC. The encoded protein is CASSPDWASGRVEQYF.

The chain recombines TRBV3-1 with TRBJ2-2; TRBD2 is a possible D gene (6 bases). V was pared by 4 bases and J by 7 bases, with 7 bases between. CDR1 and CDR2 from the germline V gene are LGHDT and YNNKEL (reference sequence). This CDR3 has 12 residues. The CDR3 bases are TGTGCCAGCAGCCGGCGGGACGGGGAGCTGTTTTTT. This codes for CASSRRDGELFF.

This clonotype was found many times. J is TRBJ2-5 and V is TRBV7-6, with D possibly matching TRBD1 (5 bases). The V gene lost 5 bases and the J gene lost 2 bases, with 12 bases spanning the gap. Per germline, CDR1 SGHVS and CDR2 FNYEAQ. The CDR3 extends over 14 amino acids. CDR3 protein: CASSPWTLQETQYF. Here the CDR3 DNA reads TGTGCCAGCAGCCCCTGGACACTGCAAGAGACCCAGTACTTC.

The chain is built from TRBV9 and TRBJ2-1; no firm D call. Germline V gene sequence: CDR1 SGDLS, CDR2 YYNGEE. Trimming left V 4 bases short and J 5 bases short, with 7 bases between. The CDR3 loop spans 12 amino acids. DNA for the CDR3: TGTGCCAGCAGCTCTTGGGACAATGAGCAGTTCTTC. The encoded protein is CASSSWDNEQFF.

The V gene is TRBV20-1, the J gene TRBJ2-3, with TRBD1 matching over 9 bases. The V and J ends lost 1 base and 2 bases, in that order; junction bases with no gene match: 4. The CDR3 runs to 15 residues. Germline V gives CDR1 DFQATT, CDR2 SNEGSKA (reference sequence). Written as DNA, the CDR3 is TGCAGTGCTAGAGGGGGACAGGGCCCCACAGATACGCAGTATTTT. Its translation is CSARGGQGPTDTQYF.

This clonotype showed up just a few times. CDR3 protein: CASSPKGNTEAFF. In DNA form, the CDR3 reads TGTGCCAGCTCACCAAAAGGGAACACTGAAGCTTTCTTT. The chain is built from TRBV18 and TRBJ1-1; D gene ambiguous. From germline, CDR1 is KGHSH and CDR2 LQKENI. The CDR3 sequence is 13 residues long. Trimming left V 2 bases short and J 1 base short, with 5 bases between.

This chain uses TRBV30 with TRBJ2-7; 7 bases map to TRBD1. The CDR3 has 15 amino acids. Germline loops: CDR1 GTSNPN, CDR2 SVGIG (reference sequence). Trimming removed 2 bases from V and 3 bases from J; junction bases left unmatched: 10. The chain's CDR3 is CAWSNPGTAYYEQYF. In DNA form, the CDR3 reads TGTGCCTGGAGTAACCCCGGGACAGCCTACTACGAGCAGTACTTC.

This clonotype was observed many times. The chain's CDR3 is CASSVAAEQPQHF. In DNA form, the CDR3 reads TGTGCCAGCAGCGTAGCAGCCGAACAGCCCCAGCATTTT. The chain recombines TRBV9 with TRBJ1-5; D is unresolved. Trimming cost V 0 bases and J 7 bases, with 8 bases left between them. Germline-derived CDR1 and CDR2 are SGDLS and YYNGEE. The CDR3 is 13 amino acids.

This clonotype was found many times. The V call is TRBV5-6, the J call TRBJ1-2; maybe TRBD1 (6 bases). V was shortened by 5 bases and J by 2 bases, with 25 bases between the two germline ends. Germline CDR1 is SGHDT and CDR2 is YYEEEE. The CDR3 spans 18 residues. CDR3 coding DNA: TGTGCCAGCAGGGACGGATTCAACAGGGACCGACTCAACTATGGCTACACCTTC. Its protein is CASRDGFNRDRLNYGYTF. The whole variable domain, remainder taken from reference TRBV5-6 and TRBJ1-2, is DAGVTQSPTHLIKTRGQQVTLRCSPKSGHDTVSWYQQALGQGPQFIFQYYEEEERQRGNFPDRFSGHQFPNYSSELNVNALLLGDSALYLCASRDGFNRDRLNYGYTFGSGTRLTVV.

This clonotype was detected once. This chain links TRBV28 with TRBJ1-1; the D gene is possibly TRBD1 (5 bases). The CDR3 covers 15 residues. Germline assignment: CDR1 MDHEN and CDR2 SYDVKM. V was cut by 3 bases and J by 4 bases, with 15 bases left in between. DNA for the CDR3: TGTGCCAGCAGTTTCCCGGACACGGCACGCACTGAAGCTTTCTTT. As protein: CASSFPDTARTEAFF.

The table lists this clonotype with many counts. V gene TRBV18 combines with J gene TRBJ1-4; possible D gene TRBD1, 6 bases. The germline V and J ends were trimmed by 4 bases and 2 bases, with 11 bases remaining between them. The CDR3 is 15 residues long. Germline V gene sequence: CDR1 KGHSH, CDR2 LQKENI. In DNA, the CDR3 is TGTGCCAGCTCACTAAGGGGGACGACTAATGAAAAACTGTTTTTT. This translates into CASSLRGTTNEKLFF.

The rearrangement uses TRBV9 and TRBJ2-7, with D unclear. This CDR3 is built from 14 residues. V dropped 0 bases and J dropped 2 bases, with 9 bases sitting between them. The germline CDR1 and CDR2 sequences are SGDLS and YYNGEE. CDR3 protein: CASSVGPEPYEQYF. Here the CDR3 DNA reads TGTGCCAGCAGCGTAGGCCCCGAGCCCTACGAGCAGTACTTC.